This passage covers 24 T cell receptor beta chains from one sample sequenced in a study of blood T cells in healthy people across ages. Sample-barcoded 5' priming and a J-beta primer mix drove a second PCR of roughly 6 to 12 cycles. TCRdb reprocessed the 5' RACE reads via MiXCR and lists one record per CDR3 protein. The sample consists of roughly 1,500,000 distinct CDR3 sequences, 40% to 50% of them appearing once. Sequenced input: blood. The source of these receptors is a woman under 30 in good health.

This clonotype has a handful of counts. The chain carries TRBV9 and TRBJ2-3, with D maybe TRBD2 (5 bases). V was cut by 5 bases and J by 0 bases, with 16 bases left in between. CDR1 SGDLS and CDR2 YYNGEE come from the germline V gene. CDR3 length equals 16 residues. The CDR3 loop reads CASSGQGGPSTDTQYF. As DNA, the CDR3 is TGTGCCAGCAGTGGCCAAGGCGGGCCTAGCACAGATACGCAGTATTTT.

The rearrangement links TRBV20-1 to TRBJ2-3, with D hard to call. The V gene lost 5 bases and the J gene lost 5 bases, with 20 bases spanning the gap. Germline V gives CDR1 DFQATT, CDR2 SNEGSKA (reference sequence). The CDR3 extends over 15 amino acids. CDR3 amino acids: CSAPDRSRKGDTQYF. CDR3 nucleotides: TGCAGTGCTCCGGACCGCTCAAGGAAGGGAGATACGCAGTATTTT.

This rearrangement joins TRBV20-1 to TRBJ1-1, with D unresolved. The CDR3 is made up of 12 amino acids. The V gene lost 6 bases and the J gene lost 2 bases, with 10 bases spanning the gap. Germline CDR1 DFQATT, CDR2 SNEGSKA (reference sequence). DNA of the CDR3: TGCAGTGCCACCTCAGGAAACACTGAAGCTTTCTTT. Translation gives CSATSGNTEAFF.

The V and J genes are TRBV6-1 and TRBJ1-2, with D uncertain. Germline-derived CDR1 and CDR2 are MNHNS and SASEGT. CDR3 length: 11 residues. Trimming took 8 bases from V and 4 from J, leaving 8 bases between them. CDR3 DNA: TGTGCCAGCGGAAGGGTCTATGGCTACACCTTC. Its translation is CASGRVYGYTF.

V gene TRBV25-1 combines with J gene TRBJ2-1; D unresolved. Germline V CDR1 and CDR2: MGHDK, SYGVNS. Trimming shortened V by 3 bases and J by 6 bases, and 12 bases separated the two germline ends. The CDR3 is 14 residues long. The CDR3 coding sequence is TGTGCCAGCAGTGAGAAGTCCATGGGCAATGAGCAGTTCTTC. Translating gives CASSEKSMGNEQFF. The whole variable domain, filled in from reference TRBV25-1 and TRBJ2-1, reads EADIYQTPRYLVIGTGKKITLECSQTMGHDKMYWYQQDPGMELHLIHYSYGVNSTEKGDLSSESTVSRIRTEHFPLTLESARPSHTSQYLCASSEKSMGNEQFFGPGTRLTVL.

The chain couples TRBV30 to TRBJ1-2; tentatively, D is TRBD1 (6 bases). This CDR3 region has 11 residues. Germline CDR1 reads GTSNPN; CDR2 reads SVGIG (reference sequence). V dropped 5 bases and J dropped 7 bases, with 11 bases sitting between them. CDR3 region: CAWAYRVGYTF. The DNA of the CDR3 is TGTGCCTGGGCCTACAGGGTTGGCTACACCTTC.

In its sample, this clonotype was seen a few times. The CDR3 reads CASSGRLAERETQYF. The CDR3 DNA follows: TGTGCCAGCAGCGGCCGACTAGCGGAGAGGGAGACCCAGTACTTC. This chain links TRBV7-9 with TRBJ2-5; TRBD2 agrees at 9 bases. Germline assignment: CDR1 SEHNR and CDR2 FQNEAQ (reference sequence). J was trimmed by 5 bases and V by 5 bases; bases with no gene match: 9. The CDR3 spans 15 residues.

There are a few counts of this clonotype. This chain links TRBV3-1 with TRBJ2-3; 9 bases line up with TRBD2. V lost 6 bases, J lost 2 bases, and 9 bases stayed unmatched. CDR1 is LGHDT and CDR2 is YNNKEL in the germline V gene (reference sequence). This CDR3 is built from 16 residues. For the CDR3, the DNA is TGTGCCAGCAGACATGCCGGGACTAGCCTCACAGATACGCAGTATTTT. Its translation: CASRHAGTSLTDTQYF.

The chain has TRBV6-5 and TRBJ2-1; tentatively, D is TRBD2 (5 bases). V was shortened by 7 bases and J by 6 bases, with 19 bases between the two germline ends. Germline CDR1 MNHEY, CDR2 SVGAGI. There are 15 residues in the CDR3. The CDR3 reads CASMFELGLGNEQFF. The CDR3 DNA reads as TGTGCCAGCATGTTTGAACTAGGTTTGGGCAATGAGCAGTTCTTC.

This clonotype turned up a few times. The chain couples TRBV27 to TRBJ2-7; 9 bases map to TRBD2. The J segment lost 5 bases and the V segment lost 0 bases, leaving 8 bases of the junction unmatched. Germline CDR1 reads MNHEY; CDR2 reads SMNVEV (reference sequence). The CDR3 runs 16 residues. The CDR3 protein is CASSLSTRLAVDEQYF. CDR3 nucleotides: TGTGCCAGCAGTTTATCGACAAGACTAGCGGTCGACGAGCAGTACTTC.

The chain links TRBV12-3 or TRBV12-4 to TRBJ1-6; D is unclear. Deletions cut 7 bases from V and 12 bases from J, with 16 bases between. CDR3 length: 13 amino acids. The CDR3 is CASKLIKSEPLHF. CDR3 DNA sequence: TGTGCCAGCAAACTGATCAAGTCTGAACCCCTCCACTTT.

This clonotype has a handful of counts. The chain uses TRBV7-2 and TRBJ2-1; 9 nucleotides agree with TRBD2. The tail of the sequence fits TRBJ2-7 better, so the J call may be wrong. The CDR3 is 16 residues long. Germline V CDR1 and CDR2: SGHTA, FQGNSA. The CDR3 protein is CASSLWSGGTYNEQYF. CDR3 bases: TGTGCCAGCAGCTTATGGAGCGGGGGGACATACAATGAGCAGTACTTC.

The CDR3 DNA reads as TGTGCCAGCCTCTTGGGGTCTGGGACCCAGTACTTC. This gives the protein CASLLGSGTQYF. The gene calls are TRBV2 and TRBJ2-5; unclear D gene. CDR3 length: 12 residues. From germline, CDR1 is SNHLY and CDR2 FYNNEI. Trimming stripped 8 bases from V and 7 bases from J, with 14 bases between.

The chain combines TRBV20-1 with TRBJ2-3; 7 nucleotides align to TRBD2. The CDR3 contains 15 residues. Germline V gene sequence: CDR1 DFQATT, CDR2 SNEGSKA (reference sequence). V lost 0 bases, J lost 2 bases, and 5 bases stayed unmatched. CDR3: CSARDLTSATDTQYF. The CDR3 nucleotides are TGCAGTGCTAGAGATCTCACTAGCGCCACAGATACGCAGTATTTT.

The chain uses TRBV3-1 and TRBJ1-1, with a possible D match to TRBD1 (5 bases). The CDR3 is 12 residues long. Trimming removed 3 bases from V and 7 bases from J, with 9 bases in between. Germline assignment: CDR1 LGHDT and CDR2 YNNKEL (reference sequence). The CDR3 sequence: CASSHLDSEAFF. The CDR3 DNA is TGTGCCAGCAGCCATTTAGACAGTGAAGCTTTCTTT.

The chain employs TRBV3-1 and TRBJ2-1; TRBD2 aligns across 8 bases. Germline lookup yields CDR1 LGHDT and CDR2 YNNKEL (reference sequence). After removal of 8 bases from V and 7 bases from J, the junction contained 10 bases not matched to a gene. The CDR3 has 14 residues. In nucleotides, the CDR3 is TGTGCCAGCTGTAGAGCGGGAGTAGGGAATGAGCAGTTCTTC. Its protein is CASCRAGVGNEQFF.

The J gene is TRBJ2-5, the V gene TRBV6-1, with D unresolved. The germline gives CDR1 MNHNS, CDR2 SASEGT. V lost 7 bases and J lost 1, with 19 bases in between. The CDR3 is 16 residues long. CDR3 in amino acids: CASISLVGQPQETQYF. CDR3 in DNA: TGTGCCAGCATCTCTTTAGTCGGGCAGCCCCAAGAGACCCAGTACTTC.

This clonotype has just a few counts. This chain joins TRBV20-1 and TRBJ2-1; 11 bases map to TRBD2. Trimming removed 3 bases from V and 0 bases from J; junction bases left unmatched: 10. CDR3 length: 18 amino acids. Per the germline V gene, CDR1 is DFQATT and CDR2 is SNEGSKA (reference sequence). CDR3 region: CSARSLAGGVRSYNEQFF. CDR3 sequence (DNA): TGCAGTGCTAGGTCGCTAGCGGGAGGTGTACGCTCCTACAATGAGCAGTTCTTC.

The rearrangement joins TRBV12-3 or TRBV12-4 to TRBJ2-1; the D gene is possibly TRBD1 (6 bases). This CDR3 spans 13 amino acids. The V gene lost 6 bases and the J gene lost 6 bases, with 12 bases spanning the gap. This chain's CDR3 is CASSTGQLNEQFF. In DNA form, the CDR3 reads TGTGCCAGCAGCACGGGACAACTCAATGAGCAGTTCTTC.

This clonotype showed up just a few times. The chain couples TRBV6-5 to TRBJ1-6; 8 bases match TRBD1. Germline V gene data show CDR1 as MNHEY and CDR2 as SVGAGI. CDR3 length equals 13 residues. The junction had 8 bases not matched to a gene; V was cut back by 10 bases and J by 9 bases. The chain's CDR3 is CAIADRDGSPLHF. The CDR3 nucleotides are TGTGCCATCGCGGACAGGGACGGTTCACCCCTCCACTTT.

Ten or more counts support this clonotype. The chain is built from TRBV12-3 or TRBV12-4 and TRBJ2-3; 9 bases match TRBD2. This CDR3 is built from 14 residues. V lost 8 bases and J lost 7; bases outside the gene matches: 10. The CDR3 bases are TGTGCCAGCGATTCCGGGACTAGCCTTAATACGCAGTATTTT. Translating gives CASDSGTSLNTQYF.

This clonotype was seen more than once but under ten times. This sequence joins TRBV29-1 and TRBJ2-7; D might be TRBD1 (5 bases). V was cut by 4 bases and J by 4 bases, with 11 bases left in between. CDR1 and CDR2 (germline): SQVTM, ANQGSEA. The CDR3 sequence is 12 residues long. In DNA form, the CDR3 reads TGCAGCGTTGCAGGGAAGGTGTACGAGCAGTACTTC. Translated, it gives CSVAGKVYEQYF.

The chain links TRBV4-1 to TRBJ2-3; TRBD1 aligns across 8 bases. This CDR3 region has 14 residues. Germline V gene data show CDR1 as MGHRA and CDR2 as YSYEKL. The J segment lost 5 bases and the V segment lost 3 bases, leaving 4 bases of the junction unmatched. CDR3 in DNA: TGCGCCAGCAGCCACCAGGGGGCGGAAGATACGCAGTATTTT. Translation gives CASSHQGAEDTQYF.

The sample holds one count of this clonotype. The CDR3 sequence: CATKWTPAGGLNEQFF. The CDR3 DNA reads as TGTGCCACCAAGTGGACCCCAGCGGGAGGGCTTAATGAGCAGTTCTTC. V usage is TRBV6-6 and J usage is TRBJ2-1, with 10 positions matching TRBD2. The CDR3 runs 16 residues. CDR1 is MNHNY and CDR2 is SVGAGI in the germline V gene (reference sequence). J was trimmed by 7 bases and V by 10 bases; bases with no gene match: 16.